The clone carrying this TCR beta chain came up a few times. Its antigen is unknown. The Oncomine TCR Beta short-read assay was applied to DNA of cultured CD4+ T cells. In TCRdb, the PCR reads were re-called with MiXCR into one record per CDR3 protein. This table has more than 2,000 distinct CDR3 sequences, over 25% appearing once. This specimen comes from a study of vaccination and CD4 T cells after COVID-19. Study findings and constraints: A nonsignificant rise from approximately 21 to 38 was seen in the median number of SARS-CoV-2-reactive clonotypes.

Treatment in this sample: approximately 11-day PBMC culture with coronavirus spike peptide pools or control peptides (ViraFEST assay). Pre-COVID-19 pandemic sampling (2011-2018) yielded the unexposed donor's CD4+ T cells. Four cold-coronavirus spikes and SARS-CoV-2 S/N served to probe CD4+ T cells taken from unexposed donors, cells permitting. Germline loops: CDR1 DFQATT, CDR2 SNEGSKA (reference sequence). J gave up 7 bases and V 0 bases, and 9 bases lay outside the gene matches. The CDR3 spans 14 residues. The genes are TRBV20-1 and TRBJ2-7; 7 nucleotides agree with TRBD2. The sequenced material came from CD4+ T cells from blood, cultured in vitro. This receptor was identified in a human donor in good health. This CDR3 is CSARDQREGLEQYF. CDR3 nucleotide sequence: TGCAGTGCTAGAGATCAGAGGGAGGGCCTGGAGCAGTACTTC.